Presented here are 14 T cell receptor beta chains from one specimen sequenced in a study of T cell responses to AZD1222 COVID-19 vaccine. Repertoires were generated with immunoSEQ multiplex PCR, while TCRdb's copy carries only in-frame clones and drops some. The sample carries around 200,000 clones, roughly 88% recorded once. Sequenced material: peripheral blood, taken on day 0 of AZD1222 vaccination. All receptors come from an adult in good health.

The chain joins TRBV2 to TRBJ2-7; the D gene is possibly TRBD2 (6 bases). The germline CDR1 and CDR2 sequences are SNHLY and FYNNEI. The CDR3 loop spans 13 amino acids. Between the trimmed V and J ends, which lost 6 bases and 2 bases, there was a span of 11 bases. Here the CDR3 DNA reads TGTGCCAGCAGCCGGGACTTTACCTACGAGCAGTACTTC. This sequence encodes CASSRDFTYEQYF.

This clone was counted a single time. This chain uses TRBV18 with TRBJ2-7, with a tentative D call TRBD2 (5 bases). V dropped 1 base and J dropped 5 bases, with 6 bases sitting between them. The V gene's germline CDR1 is KGHSH and CDR2 LQKENI. The CDR3 has 12 amino acids. CDR3 DNA sequence: TGTGCCAGCTCACCACTGGGAGACGAGCAGTACTTC. Translated: CASSPLGDEQYF. The full variable domain, rest sourced from reference TRBV18 and TRBJ2-7, is NAGVMQNPRHLVRRRGQEARLRCSPMKGHSHVYWYRQLPEEGLKFMVYLQKENIIDESGMPKERFSAEFPKEGPSILRIQQVVRGDSAAYFCASSPLGDEQYFGPGTRLTVT.

The chain employs TRBV11-2 and TRBJ1-4; D perhaps matches TRBD1 (6 bases). V was pared by 3 bases and J by 8 bases, with 22 bases between. Germline V lookup: CDR1 SGHAT, CDR2 FQNNGV. This CDR3 comprises 17 residues. CDR3 in DNA: TGTGCCAGCAGCTTCGACAGGTGGCCCTCTTTTAACGAAAAACTGTTTTTT. As protein: CASSFDRWPSFNEKLFF. Supplemented by reference TRBV11-2 and TRBJ1-4, the full variable domain reads EAGVAQSPRYKIIEKRQSVAFWCNPISGHATLYWYQQILGQGPKLLIQFQNNGVVDDSQLPKDRFSAERLKGVDSTLKIQPAKLEDSAVYLCASSFDRWPSFNEKLFFGSGTQLSVL.

J is TRBJ2-5 and V is TRBV5-1; 9 bases agree with TRBD2. This CDR3 contains 19 residues. J was trimmed by 2 bases and V by 0 bases; bases with no gene match: 14. The V gene's germline CDR1 is SGHRS and CDR2 YFSETQ. DNA of the CDR3: TGCGCCAGCAGCTTGGCGGGGTGGGCGACTAGCGGAGCTCAAGAGACCCAGTACTTC. It encodes CASSLAGWATSGAQETQYF. The complete variable domain, with remaining parts taken from reference TRBV5-1 and TRBJ2-5, reads KAGVTQTPRYLIKTRGQQVTLSCSPISGHRSVSWYQQTPGQGLQFLFEYFSETQRNKGNFPGRFSGRQFSNSRSEMNVSTLELGDSALYLCASSLAGWATSGAQETQYFGPGTRLLVL.

The chain uses TRBV19 and TRBJ2-5, with TRBD2 matching 7 bases. The CDR3 loop spans 14 amino acids. V gave up 4 bases and J gave up 7 bases; unmatched junction bases: 9. CDR1 is LNHDA and CDR2 is SQIVND in the germline V gene (reference sequence). The CDR3 DNA is TGTGCCAGTAGTACGACTAGCAGTGGAGGGACCCAGTACTTC. Protein product: CASSTTSSGGTQYF.

The chain carries TRBV12-5 and TRBJ1-3; no clear D gene. Between the trimmed V and J ends, which lost 4 bases and 0 bases, there was a span of 7 bases. From germline, CDR1 is LGHNT and CDR2 FRNRAP. The CDR3 totals 14 residues. As DNA, the CDR3 is TGTGCTAGTGGTTCTGAGAGCTCTGGAAACACCATATATTTT. Translated, it gives CASGSESSGNTIYF.

The chain employs TRBV25-1 and TRBJ2-1, with unresolved D. Germline V CDR1 and CDR2: MGHDK, SYGVNS. V gave up 3 bases and J gave up 0 bases, with 12 bases separating them. CDR3 length: 16 residues. CDR3 DNA sequence: TGTGCCAGCAGTGAGTATCTGTTGGGCTCCTACAATGAGCAGTTCTTC. Protein: CASSEYLLGSYNEQFF.

Comment on this clone: Sequence at one end of the junction differs from germline and may be a read error. The CDR3 coding sequence is TGTGCCAGCAGCCAACCGGGACAGCAAATCTTC. It codes for CASSQPGQQIF. The V call is TRBV3-1 (or the pseudogene TRBV3-2), the J call TRBJ2-1, with 7 bases identical to TRBD1. The CDR3 runs to 11 residues. Germline V lookup: CDR1 LGHDT, CDR2 YNNKEL (reference sequence).

The chain links TRBV6-2 or TRBV6-3 to TRBJ2-3; 14 bases align to TRBD2. V shed 5 bases and J 0 bases; nucleotides not matched to a gene: 7. The CDR3 covers 18 residues. CDR1 and CDR2 from the germline V gene are MNHEY and SVGEGT. The CDR3 loop reads CASSRGLAGGRSTDTQYF. The CDR3 bases are TGTGCCAGCAGTCGCGGACTAGCGGGGGGCCGTAGCACAGATACGCAGTATTTT.

This chain uses TRBV27 with TRBJ2-1; TRBD1 agrees at 9 bases. Losses at the gene ends were 3 bases for V and 0 bases for J; bases not matched to a gene: 24. The CDR3 totals 23 residues. Germline CDR1 MNHEY, CDR2 SMNVEV (reference sequence). CDR3 sequence: CASSLGFRTGAWGGKSSYNEQFF. The CDR3 nucleotides are TGTGCCAGCAGTTTGGGGTTTCGGACAGGGGCATGGGGCGGGAAGAGCTCCTACAATGAGCAGTTCTTC.

The rearrangement links TRBV7-2 to TRBJ2-7; 10 bases agree with TRBD2. V shed 3 bases, J shed 2 bases, and the junction held 4 bases outside the gene matches. Per the germline V gene, CDR1 is SGHTA and CDR2 is FQGNSA. The CDR3 contains 15 residues. The chain's CDR3 is CASSFGLAVTYEQYF. CDR3 nucleotides: TGTGCCAGCAGCTTTGGACTAGCGGTTACCTACGAGCAGTACTTC.

The rearrangement uses TRBV10-3 and TRBJ2-1, with TRBD2 matching 15 bases. The germline V gene has CDR1 ENHRY and CDR2 SYGVKD. Germline trimming cut 6 bases from V and 7 bases from J; bases unmatched to any gene: 1. This CDR3 region has 14 residues. The chain's CDR3 is CAIRGTSGGNEQFF. The CDR3 nucleotides read TGTGCCATCAGGGGGACTAGCGGGGGGAATGAGCAGTTCTTC.

This chain links TRBV24-1 with TRBJ2-1; 7 nucleotides align to TRBD1. The CDR3 is 16 amino acids. From germline, CDR1 is KGHDR and CDR2 SFDVKD. V dropped 4 bases and J dropped 9; count of bases not matched to a gene: 14. The CDR3 bases are TGTGCCACCAGTGACCCCGGGACAGAGACCCTCAGTGAGCAGTTCTTC. As protein: CATSDPGTETLSEQFF.

The chain is built from TRBV7-9 and TRBJ2-2; D gene unclear. CDR3 length: 12 residues. Trimming removed 5 bases from V and 3 bases from J, with 4 bases in between. Germline loops: CDR1 SEHNR, CDR2 FQNEAQ (reference sequence). The CDR3 region is CASSHDTGELFF. Written as DNA, the CDR3 is TGTGCCAGCAGCCACGACACCGGGGAGCTGTTTTTT.